One T cell receptor (beta chain) is described in this entry. The data were taken from a study of control samples from healthy donors and cancer patients. Looked up from germline, CDR1 is SGHRS and CDR2 is YFSETQ. V lost 5 bases to trimming and J lost 2 bases, with 12 bases between them. The CDR3 is 14 amino acids. Profiling relied on immunoSEQ multiplex PCR, and the TCRdb table lists in-frame clones only, not all of them. This repertoire shows 95,000 to 150,000 clones, over 75% found once; its top ten account for 8% to 9%. This TCR came from a man aged 35 to 55 in good health. Sequenced: blood. This chain links TRBV5-1 with TRBJ2-3, with no clear D. The chain's CDR3 is CASSPDSTTDTQYF. The CDR3 DNA reads TGCGCCAGCAGTCCCGACTCGACCACAGATACGCAGTATTTT.